Listed here is a single T cell receptor beta chain. Its antigen is not yet known. Base qualities are not at hand, and no much larger clone is one base apart. This record belongs to a study of T cell responses to AZD1222 COVID-19 vaccine (TCRdb year 2021). Background on the whole study: AZD1222 recipients with second doses at about 4 weeks or about 12 weeks were pooled, because spike-specific TCR depth and breadth did not differ between schedules. A total of 230 to 250 trial participants underwent TCR sequencing, of whom 200 to 220 had received two doses of AZD1222 and roughly 26 had received two doses of the MenACWY control vaccine. Enrollment into the trials was organized by age into subgroups of 18-55, 56-69 and 70-plus years, and those subgroups contained about 160, 30 and 59 TCR-sequenced participants, respectively. What the research found in general, with its limitations: Vaccine-associated CD4 TCRs spanned the whole spike protein, with dominant responses in regions 160-218 and 743-854. Reportedly, almost half of the unique spike-specific TCRs recognized epitopes lying outside the regions that are mutated in the B.1.351 and B.1.1.7 variants. No day 14 peak-response samples were available, so repertoires were characterized only after the peak T cell response. In the small 56-69-year group, the increase in depth fell short of significance, most likely because of low power. Participants were mostly white British and included more females than males, and it was suggested by the authors that clonal diversity may have been underestimated. After two AZD1222 doses, spike-specific TCR breadth and depth were significantly higher than at day 0 and than in MenACWY recipients. Conclusions about previously exposed vaccinees are limited, since just six or seven AZD1222 recipients were seropositive for SARS-CoV-2 at baseline.

The CDR3 regions of human TCRbeta chains were subjected to immunosequencing. The source study handled its data this way. TCRs in the repertoires were compared against a reference library of SARS-CoV-2-specific TCRs that had been generated with the MIRA antigen-specificity platform. Breadth was defined as the fraction of unique TCRs that were SARS-CoV-2-associated, and depth was defined as the fraction of total T cells that were SARS-CoV-2-associated. Using the MIRA data, each spike-specific TCR was mapped to the spike region that the TCR reacts to and placed in a CD4 or CD8 class. Log10-transformed breadth and depth values were compared by one-way ANOVA with Sidak's multiple comparisons tests. This immuneACCESS table, as held by TCRdb, lists in-frame sequences with V and J called but not all clones. Of the missing ones, under half trace to an unresolved V gene in checked studies; the others have no known cause. The V and J calls and clone size come from that table; D and trimming were worked out from the DNA. The sample records over 95,000 clones, over 85% of which are singletons. The top ten constitute roughly 13% of the sample.

The time point label, as the study defines it: baseline before first vaccination. Vaccinee samples came from UK trials COV001 and COV002, including a single-blind randomized controlled phase 2/3 trial of AZD1222 (ChAdOx1 nCoV-19) in healthy adults. For TCRbeta chain sequencing, PBMC samples from trial participants were taken at day 0 and at day 28 after the second dose. Per the germline V gene, MNHEY is the CDR1 and SVGAGI is the CDR2. Inclusive of the bounding cysteine and phenylalanine, the CDR3 is 13 residues long. Just CDR3 DNA is preserved here, 39 bases in frame from base 1. V was cut back by 6 bases and J by 7 bases, leaving a gap of 13 bases between them.

The sample in question was peripheral blood, obtained on day 0 of AZD1222 vaccination. This receptor was taken from an adult in good health. The chain employs TRBV6-5 and TRBJ2-1; TRBD2 is a weak D gene call, 6 bases matching. CDR3 protein: CASSRLESNEQFF. DNA sequence: TGTGCCAGCAGCCGACTAGAGAGTAATGAGCAGTTCTTC.